This T cell receptor beta chain is drawn from a study of beta chain features in type 1 diabetes. Study details: Sorted cell examination encompassed approximately 110 million cells across all samples.

Approximately 0.11 L of blood, on average, came from one heparinised draw per donor. Naive, central memory, regulatory and stem cell-like memory cells within the CD4+ compartment were sorted using CD45RO/CCR7/CD25/CD127/CD95/CD27. Trimming cost V 6 bases and J 5 bases; bases outside gene matches: 6. This CDR3 contains 14 residues. Germline CDR1 is MGHDK and CDR2 is SYGVNS. Sequencing targeted expressed TCRB transcripts, as all isolated RNA had been reverse transcribed. The repertoire was sequenced with immunoSEQ multiplex PCR; TCRdb's copy has only in-frame clones and lacks some. The data hold around 240,000 clones, with 68% observed a single time. This clone was seen more than once but under ten times.

The rearrangement joins TRBV25-1 to TRBJ2-3; TRBD1 aligns across 9 bases. The sequence derives from a man in his thirties or forties in good health. Sequenced input: naive CD4+ T cells from blood. The DNA for the CDR3 is TGTGCCAGCAGCGACAGGGGGTGGGGAGATACGCAGTATTTT. Translation: CASSDRGWGDTQYF.